This T cell receptor beta chain was sequenced for a study of Ad26.COV2.S vaccination and SARS-CoV-2 variants. The protocol was immunoSEQ multiplex PCR, while the TCRdb copy is restricted to in-frame clones and leaves out a portion. The table includes 450,000 to 550,000 clones, about 88% detected once. Indicated treatment: around 19 received Ad26.COV2.S at low or high dose, single or two shots; five or six received placebo; per-sample allocation not given. Samples were taken on day 63 after the first vaccine or placebo injection. A Boston donor was an adult aged 18-55 years. General observations from the study: Vaccinees showed greater spike-specific TCR breadth than placebo recipients. An underestimation of total T cell responses may have resulted from the TCR breadth and depth analyses.

As for this clone: The antigen is unknown.

The material was peripheral blood, obtained in a trial of Ad26.COV2.S vaccine versus placebo. The source of this sequence is a person between 18 and 65 years old who received the Ad26.COV2.S COVID-19 vaccine or a placebo.

The CDR3: CASRRGQSSGNTIYF. The CDR3 nucleotides read TGTGCCAGCAGAAGAGGACAGAGCTCTGGAAACACCATATATTTT. This sequence joins TRBV6-5 and TRBJ1-3; D may be TRBD1 (6 bases). The CDR3 extends over 15 amino acids. Trimming stripped 6 bases from V and 0 bases from J, with 12 bases between. Germline V gives CDR1 MNHEY, CDR2 SVGAGI.